The clone carrying this T cell receptor beta chain was seen a few times. What it recognizes is unknown. The data are from a study of T-cell reconstitution after alpha-beta-depleted transplantation in children. General observations from the study: Diversity of TCRbeta at day 60 was high in some patients, arising from surviving recipient T cells and thymic progenitors. About two months after transplant, alpha-beta T cells reportedly came from several hundred expanded graft clones. Diversity and T-cell counts at one year after transplant derived mostly from new T cells.

Unique molecular identifiers were incorporated into the prepared TCRbeta library. From the PCR reads, TCRdb called clonotypes with MiXCR, one entry per CDR3 protein. The top ten hold just under 7.5% of the sample, which has 330,000 or so distinct CDR3 sequences, about a tenth seen once. The CDR3 is 15 amino acids. Trimming cost V 0 bases and J 5 bases, with 15 bases left between them. Germline-derived CDR1 and CDR2 are SGDLS and YYNGEE. This chain uses TRBV9 with TRBJ2-7; D unclear. This material consisted of PBMCs, taken before TCRalphabeta/CD19-depleted stem cell transplant. This TCR was sampled from a boy under three years old with acute myeloid leukemia, due to receive a stem cell transplant. CDR3 bases: TGTGCCAGCAGCGTAGGTGAGGTTCGACGGCACGAGCAGTACTTC. This encodes CASSVGEVRRHEQYF. Based on the CDR3 plus reference TRBV9 and TRBJ2-7, the full variable domain is DSGVTQTPKHLITATGQRVTLRCSPRSGDLSVYWYQQSLDQGLQFLIQYYNGEERAKGNILERFSAQQFPDLHSELNLSSLELGDSALYFCASSVGEVRRHEQYFGPGTRLTVT.